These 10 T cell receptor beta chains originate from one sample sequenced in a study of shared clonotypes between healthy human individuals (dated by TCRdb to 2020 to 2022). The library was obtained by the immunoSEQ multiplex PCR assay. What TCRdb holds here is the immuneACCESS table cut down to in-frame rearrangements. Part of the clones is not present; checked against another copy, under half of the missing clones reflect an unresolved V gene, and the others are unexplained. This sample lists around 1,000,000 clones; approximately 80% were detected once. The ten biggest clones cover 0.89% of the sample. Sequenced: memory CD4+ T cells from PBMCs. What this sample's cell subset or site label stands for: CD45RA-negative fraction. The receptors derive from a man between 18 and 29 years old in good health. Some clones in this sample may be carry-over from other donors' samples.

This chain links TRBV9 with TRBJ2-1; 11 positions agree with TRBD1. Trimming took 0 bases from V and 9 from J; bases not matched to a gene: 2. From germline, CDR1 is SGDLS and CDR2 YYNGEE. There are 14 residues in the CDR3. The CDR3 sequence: CASSVVGTGGEQFF. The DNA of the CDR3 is TGTGCCAGCAGCGTAGTGGGGACAGGGGGTGAGCAGTTCTTC.

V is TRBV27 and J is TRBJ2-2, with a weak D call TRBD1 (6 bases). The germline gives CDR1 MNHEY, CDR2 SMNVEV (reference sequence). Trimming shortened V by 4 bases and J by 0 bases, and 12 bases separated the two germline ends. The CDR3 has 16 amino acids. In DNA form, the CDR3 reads TGTGCCAGCAGTTCACAGGGTCCCCCGAACACCGGGGAGCTGTTTTTT. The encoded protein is CASSSQGPPNTGELFF.

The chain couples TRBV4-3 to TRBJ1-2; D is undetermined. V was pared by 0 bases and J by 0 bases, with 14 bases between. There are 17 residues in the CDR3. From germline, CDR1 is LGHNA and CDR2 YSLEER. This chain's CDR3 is CASSQDLLEGANYGYTF. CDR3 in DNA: TGCGCCAGCAGCCAAGACCTTCTCGAAGGCGCTAACTATGGCTACACCTTC.

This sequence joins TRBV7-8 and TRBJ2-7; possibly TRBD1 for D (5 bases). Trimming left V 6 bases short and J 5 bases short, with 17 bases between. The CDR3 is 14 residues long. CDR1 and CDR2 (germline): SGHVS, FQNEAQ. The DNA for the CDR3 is TGTGCCAGCAGACCAAGGGGTAAGGTCCACGAGCAGTACTTC. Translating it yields CASRPRGKVHEQYF.

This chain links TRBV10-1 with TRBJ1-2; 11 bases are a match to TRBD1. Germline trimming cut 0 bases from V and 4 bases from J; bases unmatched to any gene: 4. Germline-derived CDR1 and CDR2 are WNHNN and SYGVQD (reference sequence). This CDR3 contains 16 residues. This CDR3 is CASSESGTGGVYGYTF. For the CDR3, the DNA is TGCGCCAGCAGTGAGTCCGGGACAGGGGGGGTCTATGGCTACACCTTC.

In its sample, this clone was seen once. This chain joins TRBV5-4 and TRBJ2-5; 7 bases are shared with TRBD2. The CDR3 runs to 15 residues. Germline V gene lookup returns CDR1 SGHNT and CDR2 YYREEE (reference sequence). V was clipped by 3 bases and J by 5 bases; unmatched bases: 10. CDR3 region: CASSSPQVGGETQYF. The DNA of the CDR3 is TGTGCCAGCAGCTCCCCGCAGGTGGGGGGGGAGACCCAGTACTTC.

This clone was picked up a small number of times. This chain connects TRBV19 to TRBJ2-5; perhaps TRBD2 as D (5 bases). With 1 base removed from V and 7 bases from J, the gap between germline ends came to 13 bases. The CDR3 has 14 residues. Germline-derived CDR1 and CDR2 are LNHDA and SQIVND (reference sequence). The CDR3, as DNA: TGTGCCAGTAGTATAGCGACGGACTCGGGGACCCAGTACTTC. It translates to CASSIATDSGTQYF.

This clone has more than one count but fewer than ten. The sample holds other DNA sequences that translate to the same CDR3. CDR3: CASSPTGNTEAFF. CDR3 bases: TGTGCCAGCAGCCCAACCGGGAACACTGAAGCTTTCTTT. This chain joins TRBV7-3 and TRBJ1-1; no firm D call. Trimming shortened V by 5 bases and J by 1 base, and 8 bases separated the two germline ends. This CDR3 is built from 13 residues. CDR1 SGHTA and CDR2 FQGTGA come from the germline V gene.

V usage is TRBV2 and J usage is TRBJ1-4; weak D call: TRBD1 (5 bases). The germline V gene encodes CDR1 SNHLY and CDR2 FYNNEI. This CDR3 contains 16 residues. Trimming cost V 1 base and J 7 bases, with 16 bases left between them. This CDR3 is CASSEGTAEGSEKLFF. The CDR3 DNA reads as TGTGCCAGCAGTGAAGGGACTGCAGAGGGGAGTGAAAAACTGTTTTTT. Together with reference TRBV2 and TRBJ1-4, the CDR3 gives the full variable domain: EPEVTQTPSHQVTQMGQEVILRCVPISNHLYFYWYRQILGQKVEFLVSFYNNEISEKSEIFDDQFSVERPDGSNFTLKIRSTKLEDSAMYFCASSEGTAEGSEKLFFGSGTQLSVL.

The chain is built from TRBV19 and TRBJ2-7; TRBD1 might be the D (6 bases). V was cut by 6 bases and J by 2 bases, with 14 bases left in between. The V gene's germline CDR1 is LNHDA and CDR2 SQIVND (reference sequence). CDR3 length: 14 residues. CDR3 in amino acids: CASRTAGATYEQYF. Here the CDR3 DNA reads TGTGCCAGTAGGACTGCAGGGGCCACCTACGAGCAGTACTTC.